The next 22 T cell receptor beta chains were all read from a single sample in a study of cytomegalovirus exposure and HLA in healthy donors. 13 Jbeta primers and 60 Vbeta primers were used for the PCR. Using immunoSEQ multiplex PCR, the repertoire was profiled, and TCRdb retains in-frame clones only, with some absent. The table lists about 160,000 clones, around 84% of them singletons. Input material: PBMCs. Receptors were obtained from a boy between 2 and 10 years old in good health and CMV-seronegative.

This clone was counted between two and nine times. V usage is TRBV9 and J usage is TRBJ2-7; TRBD2 aligns across 12 bases. This CDR3 is 15 amino acids long. In germline, CDR1 is SGDLS, CDR2 YYNGEE. The trim removed 0 bases at V and 6 bases at J, leaving 4 bases unmatched. The CDR3 sequence is CASSVGLAGESEQYF. The CDR3 region has the DNA TGTGCCAGCAGCGTAGGACTAGCGGGAGAATCCGAGCAGTACTTC.

This chain uses TRBV28 with TRBJ1-5; the D is unclear. Germline V CDR1 and CDR2: MDHEN, SYDVKM. The CDR3 loop spans 12 amino acids. Trimming left V 3 bases short and J 5 bases short, with 5 bases between. For the CDR3, the DNA is TGTGCCAGCAGTTTTATCGATCAGCCCCAGCATTTT. Translation: CASSFIDQPQHF. Using reference TRBV28 and TRBJ1-5 for the parts outside the CDR3, the full variable domain is DVKVTQSSRYLVKRTGEKVFLECVQDMDHENMFWYRQDPGLGLRLIYFSYDVKMKEKGDIPEGYSVSREKKERFSLILESASTNQTSMYLCASSFIDQPQHFGDGTRLSIL.

The sample holds one count of this clone. This sequence joins TRBV12-5 and TRBJ2-5; TRBD1 agrees at 7 bases. Germline loops: CDR1 LGHNT, CDR2 FRNRAP. The trim removed 1 base at V and 4 bases at J, leaving 12 bases unmatched. The CDR3 is made up of 17 amino acids. The CDR3 bases are TGTGCTAGTGGTTTGGGGTTGGACAGGTGGGGGAGAGAGACCCAGTACTTC. This sequence encodes CASGLGLDRWGRETQYF.

The genes are TRBV29-1 and TRBJ2-5; 16 bases are shared with TRBD2. Germline-derived CDR1 and CDR2 are SQVTM and ANQGSEA. This CDR3 comprises 19 residues. With 7 bases clipped from V and 5 bases from J, the junction kept 19 bases outside the gene matches. The CDR3: CSAERGSFPGLAGGETQYF. The DNA of the CDR3 is TGCAGCGCCGAGCGGGGTTCCTTCCCGGGACTAGCGGGAGGGGAGACCCAGTACTTC.

The CDR3, as DNA: TGTGCCAGCAGCCAAGAGCTGAGCGGGACTGAGCAGTTCTTC. This sequence encodes CASSQELSGTEQFF. This sequence joins TRBV14 and TRBJ2-1; TRBD2 matches 7 bases. V shed 0 bases, J shed 9 bases, and the junction held 5 bases outside the gene matches. Germline V lookup: CDR1 SGHDN, CDR2 FVKESK. The CDR3 covers 14 residues. Supplemented by reference TRBV14 and TRBJ2-1, the full variable domain reads EAGVTQFPSHSVIEKGQTVTLRCDPISGHDNLYWYRRVMGKEIKFLLHFVKESKQDESGMPNNRFLAERTGGTYSTLKVQPAELEDSGVYFCASSQELSGTEQFFGPGTRLTVL.

This chain connects TRBV5-6 to TRBJ2-1; D unclear. Trimming left V 0 bases short and J 1 base short, with 8 bases between. This CDR3 has 15 amino acids. Germline V CDR1 and CDR2: SGHDT, YYEEEE. The CDR3 protein is CASSLDTSSYNEQFF. CDR3 bases: TGTGCCAGCAGCTTGGACACGTCTTCCTACAATGAGCAGTTCTTC.

The chain combines TRBV14 with TRBJ1-1, with 9 bases that match TRBD1. CDR1 and CDR2 (germline): SGHDN, FVKESK. Trimming removed 3 bases from V and 6 bases from J; junction bases left unmatched: 8. This CDR3 comprises 15 residues. The CDR3: CASSHRRDRAAEAFF. The CDR3 region has the DNA TGTGCCAGCAGCCATAGACGGGACAGGGCCGCTGAAGCTTTCTTT. The entire variable domain, with the rest obtained from reference TRBV14 and TRBJ1-1, is as follows: EAGVTQFPSHSVIEKGQTVTLRCDPISGHDNLYWYRRVMGKEIKFLLHFVKESKQDESGMPNNRFLAERTGGTYSTLKVQPAELEDSGVYFCASSHRRDRAAEAFFGQGTRLTVV.

The chain links TRBV27 to TRBJ2-3; 10 bases are a match to TRBD2. With V trimmed by 7 bases and J by 3 bases, 7 bases remained unmatched. CDR1 MNHEY and CDR2 SMNVEV come from the germline V gene (reference sequence). This CDR3 has 15 amino acids. The CDR3 reads CASTSIAGGTDTQYF. The DNA of the CDR3 is TGTGCCAGCACCTCGATAGCGGGAGGAACAGATACGCAGTATTTT.

V usage is TRBV6-1 and J usage is TRBJ1-5; a weak D match, TRBD1 (6 bases). Germline V lookup: CDR1 MNHNS, CDR2 SASEGT. Trimming pared 5 bases from V and 4 bases from J, leaving 9 bases between. This CDR3 comprises 13 residues. The DNA for the CDR3 is TGTGCCAGCAGTTCCGGACAGAATCAGCCCCAGCATTTT. Translation: CASSSGQNQPQHF.

The chain is built from TRBV7-9 and TRBJ2-1, with 8 bases aligning to TRBD1. Trimming at V came to 4 bases and at J to 6 bases, leaving 8 bases not matched to a gene. The CDR3 totals 15 residues. Germline values: CDR1 SEHNR, CDR2 FQNEAQ (reference sequence). DNA of the CDR3: TGTGCCAGCAGCTCCGGACAGGGAACGGGCAATGAGCAGTTCTTC. Encoded protein: CASSSGQGTGNEQFF. The full variable domain, its missing parts supplied by reference TRBV7-9 and TRBJ2-1, is DTGVSQNPRHKITKRGQNVTFRCDPISEHNRLYWYRQTLGQGPEFLTYFQNEAQLEKSRLLSDRFSAERPKGSFSTLEIQRTEQGDSAMYLCASSSGQGTGNEQFFGPGTRLTVL.

In its sample, this clone was seen a few times. CDR3 sequence: CASSLAPDSGNTIYF. For the CDR3, the DNA is TGCGCCAGCAGCTTGGCCCCGGACAGCGGAAACACCATATATTTT. This chain links TRBV5-1 with TRBJ1-3, with a possible D match to TRBD1 (6 bases). V shed 0 bases and J shed 4 bases, with 11 bases lying between them. From germline, CDR1 is SGHRS and CDR2 YFSETQ. The CDR3 is 15 amino acids.

The chain has TRBV2 and TRBJ1-5, with D possibly matching TRBD1 (5 bases). CDR3 length: 14 amino acids. CDR1 and CDR2 (germline): SNHLY, FYNNEI. V lost 2 bases and J lost 5, with 10 bases in between. CDR3 coding DNA: TGTGCCAGCAGTGAATCAGGGAGGGATCAGCCCCAGCATTTT. Residues: CASSESGRDQPQHF.

The genes are TRBV12-5 and TRBJ1-1; no definite D call. V gave up 5 bases and J gave up 10 bases, with 11 bases separating them. Germline lookup yields CDR1 LGHNT and CDR2 FRNRAP. This CDR3 contains 11 residues. The chain's CDR3 is CASGPGEIAFF. CDR3 DNA: TGTGCTAGTGGTCCTGGAGAAATAGCTTTCTTT.

V usage is TRBV7-2 and J usage is TRBJ2-3; TRBD2 aligns across 11 bases. The CDR3 is made up of 16 amino acids. The germline gives CDR1 SGHTA, CDR2 FQGNSA. V lost 5 bases to trimming and J lost 2 bases; unmatched junction nucleotides: 6. CDR3 in DNA: TGTGCCAGCAGCCTAAGACTAGCGGGATCCACAGATACGCAGTATTTT. Protein: CASSLRLAGSTDTQYF. Full variable domain (missing parts from reference TRBV7-2 and TRBJ2-3): GAGVSQSPSNKVTEKGKDVELRCDPISGHTALYWYRQSLGQGLEFLIYFQGNSAPDKSGLPSDRFSAERTGGSVSTLTIQRTQQEDSAVYLCASSLRLAGSTDTQYFGPGTRLTVL.

This clone was seen a few times. The junction departs from germline at one end; a sequencing error may be responsible. The chain is built from TRBV20-1 and TRBJ2-7; TRBD2 agrees at 8 bases. The CDR3 has 11 amino acids. CDR1 is DFQATT and CDR2 is SNEGSKA in the germline V gene (reference sequence). The CDR3 DNA reads TGCAGTGCTAGAGGAAGCGGGAGTCAAGACTTC. Translated: CSARGSGSQDF.

This clone was seen a handful of times. The rearrangement uses TRBV13 and TRBJ1-4; no reliable D call. V was clipped by 0 bases and J by 3 bases, with 5 bases between them. The CDR3 is 14 residues long. In germline, CDR1 is PRHDT, CDR2 FYEKMQ (reference sequence). CDR3 region: CASSLGASNEKLFF. The CDR3 coding sequence is TGTGCCAGCAGCTTAGGGGCTTCTAATGAAAAACTGTTTTTT.

The chain links TRBV12-1 to TRBJ1-1. TRBV12-1 is termed a pseudogene. CDR3 length: 17 residues. CDR3 residues: CASSFSHPGARRTEAFF. CDR3 DNA sequence: TGTGCCAGCAGCTTTAGCCATCCTGGAGCCCGACGGACTGAAGCTTTCTTT.

This clone came up a few times. The V gene is TRBV18, the J gene TRBJ1-1; 9 bases fit TRBD1. The trim removed 2 bases at V and 3 bases at J, leaving 7 bases unmatched. Germline V gene data show CDR1 as KGHSH and CDR2 as LQKENI. The CDR3 loop spans 16 amino acids. This CDR3 is CASSPLQGAGDTEAFF. DNA for the CDR3: TGTGCCAGCTCACCATTACAGGGGGCCGGGGACACTGAAGCTTTCTTT.

The chain has TRBV9 and TRBJ1-2, with D possibly matching TRBD1 (5 bases). Trimming stripped 9 bases from V and 3 bases from J, with 15 bases between. Germline CDR1 and CDR2: SGDLS and YYNGEE. This CDR3 comprises 13 residues. The CDR3 DNA follows: TGTGCCACCTCTGCGGGGGGGGACTATGGCTACACCTTC. It specifies CATSAGGDYGYTF.

The V and J genes are TRBV10-3 and TRBJ1-2; 8 nucleotides align to TRBD1. The ends lost 7 bases at V and 4 bases at J; junction bases unmatched: 5. CDR3 size: 13 residues. From germline, CDR1 is ENHRY and CDR2 SYGVKD. CDR3 DNA sequence: TGTGCCATCACCCTGGACAGGGCCTATGGCTACACCTTC. Its translation: CAITLDRAYGYTF.

The chain couples TRBV5-1 to TRBJ1-4; a weak D match, TRBD1 (5 bases). CDR3 length: 13 residues. V shed 3 bases and J shed 7 bases, with 10 bases lying between them. Germline V gene lookup returns CDR1 SGHRS and CDR2 YFSETQ. CDR3 in amino acids: CASSSREGEKLFF. CDR3 bases: TGCGCCAGCAGCTCCAGGGAAGGTGAAAAACTGTTTTTT.

The chain carries TRBV5-6 and TRBJ1-2; possible D gene TRBD1, 5 bases. The CDR3 sequence is 13 residues long. Trimming shortened V by 0 bases and J by 6 bases, and 9 bases separated the two germline ends. Looked up from germline, CDR1 is SGHDT and CDR2 is YYEEEE. The CDR3 sequence: CASSLGRGHGYTF. As DNA, the CDR3 is TGTGCCAGCAGCTTGGGGAGGGGACATGGCTACACCTTC.